This T cell receptor beta chain comes out of a study of shared clonotypes between healthy human individuals. As for the study in general: Participating donors consisted of a couple of women and three men aged 18 to 49.

Naive CD8 cells lacked CD45RO, underwent positive selection for CCR7 and left out terminally differentiated effector memory CD45RA+ cells. This CDR3 is 12 amino acids long. V lost 4 bases to trimming and J lost 7 bases, with 9 bases between them. Germline V CDR1 and CDR2: SGDLS, YYNGEE. A word on this clone: The antigen is not known.

Study observations and caveats: Rarefaction curves obtained for sorted subsets showed sequencing incomplete despite large depth. Relative to memory subsets, naive subsets generally showed larger estimated richness.

When replicate PCRs were run on sorted subsets, they used about 200 ng DNA, around 33,000 T cell genomes. TCRdb's table, derived via immunoSEQ multiplex PCR, lists solely in-frame clones and lacks some. This table holds fewer than 800,000 clones, 92% found once. This TCR derives from a young man in good health. The chain is built from TRBV9 and TRBJ2-1; the D is unclear. Sequencing input: naive CD8+ T cells sorted from blood. CDR3 residues: CASSPVGNEQFF. CDR3 DNA: TGTGCCAGCAGCCCCGTGGGAAATGAGCAGTTCTTC.